The 23 T cell receptor beta chains below were found in one sample sequenced in a study of CD8 T cells in ankylosing spondylitis. One entry per CDR3 protein, called by TCRdb with MiXCR from the 5' RACE reads. The data show 210,000 or so distinct CDR3 sequences, with about 26% seen just once and under 8% held by the top ten. The sequenced sample was blood, either unsorted or a sorted T cell fraction (not recorded which). All receptors come from a male donor with ankylosing spondylitis or in good health (not recorded which).

This chain connects TRBV6-1 to TRBJ2-2, with TRBD2 matching over 7 bases. The V segment lost 8 bases and the J segment 6 bases; nucleotides outside the gene matches: 9. Germline assignment: CDR1 MNHNS and CDR2 SASEGT. The CDR3 length is 14 residues. The DNA for the CDR3 is TGTGCCAGCTTCGGCGGGAGCATTGCCGGGGAGCTGTTTTTT. This encodes CASFGGSIAGELFF.

This clonotype has at least ten counts. The rearrangement links TRBV5-5 to TRBJ2-7; TRBD2 agrees at 9 bases. The trim removed 4 bases at V and 4 bases at J, leaving 6 bases unmatched. The CDR3 contains 14 residues. The germline gives CDR1 SGHKS, CDR2 YYEKEE (reference sequence). CDR3 coding DNA: TGTGCCAGCAGCAGCACTAGCGGGCGATACGAGCAGTACTTC. Residues: CASSSTSGRYEQYF.

The J gene is TRBJ2-7, the V gene TRBV9; TRBD1 might be the D (5 bases). V lost 0 bases, J lost 0 bases, and 7 bases lay in between. This CDR3 has 14 residues. The germline gives CDR1 SGDLS, CDR2 YYNGEE. CDR3 sequence reads: CASSVDGASYEQYF. In DNA form, the CDR3 reads TGTGCCAGCAGCGTAGATGGGGCCTCCTACGAGCAGTACTTC.

This clonotype was seen a handful of times. The rearrangement links TRBV5-5 to TRBJ1-2; D is ambiguous. The CDR3 contains 12 residues. The germline V gene has CDR1 SGHKS and CDR2 YYEKEE (reference sequence). Deletions cut 2 bases from V and 6 bases from J, with 8 bases between. CDR3 bases: TGTGCCAGCAGCTTCTCCGAGGATGGCTACACCTTC. It yields the protein CASSFSEDGYTF.

This rearrangement joins TRBV29-1 to TRBJ2-7; D gene uncertain. Germline CDR1 and CDR2: SQVTM and ANQGSEA. This CDR3 is 11 amino acids long. Trimming removed 5 bases at V and 2 bases at J, with 7 bases between. The CDR3: CSVSPPYEQYF. CDR3 nucleotides: TGCAGCGTTAGCCCCCCCTACGAGCAGTACTTC.

The chain employs TRBV4-1 and TRBJ2-1, with 14 bases that match TRBD2. CDR3 length equals 17 residues. Trimming took 0 bases from V and 10 from J; bases not matched to a gene: 8. Germline V gene data show CDR1 as MGHRA and CDR2 as YSYEKL. CDR3 sequence: CASSQERGLAGDDEQFF. As DNA, the CDR3 is TGCGCCAGCAGCCAAGAAAGGGGACTAGCGGGAGATGACGAGCAGTTCTTC.

In regard to this clonotype: This sequence may be a read error, since a much larger clone differs from it by one base. V gene TRBV29-1 combines with J gene TRBJ2-7; D remains ambiguous. The CDR3 is made up of 12 amino acids. Trimming stripped 2 bases from V and 6 bases from J, with 11 bases between. The germline V gene encodes CDR1 SQVTM and CDR2 ANQGSEA. The DNA for the CDR3 is TGCAGCGTTGAATCTAGGCGAAGCGAGCAGTACTTC. As protein: CSVESRRSEQYF.

This chain links TRBV4-3 with TRBJ2-7; D remains ambiguous. V shed 1 base and J shed 7 bases, with 8 bases lying between them. The germline gives CDR1 LGHNA, CDR2 YSLEER. This CDR3 contains 12 residues. For the CDR3, the DNA is TGCGCCAGCAGCCAAGGACTGGGGGAGCAGTACTTC. It codes for CASSQGLGEQYF.

In this sample, this clonotype turned up many times. The chain couples TRBV15 to TRBJ1-5; unclear D gene. This CDR3 spans 16 amino acids. Germline V CDR1 and CDR2: LNHNV, YYDKDF (reference sequence). Trimming took 3 bases from V and 1 from J, leaving 13 bases between them. CDR3 in amino acids: CATSSRRPTSNQPQHF. The DNA of the CDR3 is TGTGCCACCAGCAGTAGGCGACCGACCAGCAATCAGCCCCAGCATTTT.

This clonotype was seen repeatedly, ten times or more. The chain is built from TRBV3-1 and TRBJ1-2; possibly TRBD1 for D (5 bases). This CDR3 region has 13 residues. The germline CDR1 and CDR2 sequences are LGHDT and YNNKEL (reference sequence). Trimming stripped 3 bases from V and 8 bases from J, with 13 bases between. CDR3: CASSHGTLMGYTF. The CDR3 bases are TGTGCCAGCAGCCATGGGACCCTGATGGGCTACACCTTC. Drawing the rest from reference TRBV3-1 and TRBJ1-2, the complete variable domain is DTAVSQTPKYLVTQMGNDKSIKCEQNLGHDTMYWYKQDSKKFLKIMFSYNNKELIINETVPNRFSPKSPDKAHLNLHINSLELGDSAVYFCASSHGTLMGYTFGSGTRLTVV.

The chain couples TRBV29-1 to TRBJ1-2; TRBD1 aligns across 7 bases. Germline V CDR1 and CDR2: SQVTM, ANQGSEA. V dropped 4 bases and J dropped 3; count of bases not matched to a gene: 5. This CDR3 has 13 amino acids. In DNA, the CDR3 is TGCAGCGTTGCTACCGGGACAGACTATGGCTACACCTTC. Amino acids: CSVATGTDYGYTF.

This clonotype has at least ten counts. The chain employs TRBV4-1 and TRBJ2-1; TRBD1 matches at 7 bases. J gave up 1 base and V 3 bases, and 3 bases lay outside the gene matches. The CDR3 totals 15 residues. CDR1 and CDR2 (germline): MGHRA, YSYEKL. The CDR3: CASSQRQGSYNEQFF. In nucleotides, the CDR3 is TGCGCCAGCAGCCAGAGACAGGGTTCCTACAATGAGCAGTTCTTC.

There are many counts of this clonotype. The chain uses TRBV27 and TRBJ2-3; weak D call: TRBD1 (6 bases). The germline gives CDR1 MNHEY, CDR2 SMNVEV (reference sequence). The V gene lost 5 bases and the J gene lost 8 bases, with 20 bases spanning the gap. The CDR3 is 15 residues long. CDR3 sequence reads: CASSPRGTIKGTQYF. CDR3 nucleotide sequence: TGTGCCAGCAGTCCGCGTGGGACAATAAAGGGTACGCAGTATTTT.

This clonotype has ten or more counts. The chain has TRBV7-3 and TRBJ2-1; 7 bases agree with TRBD2. CDR1 and CDR2 from the germline V gene are SGHTA and FQGTGA. This CDR3 is 12 amino acids long. V shed 7 bases and J 9 bases; nucleotides not matched to a gene: 6. This chain's CDR3 is CASTSREGEQFF. Written as DNA, the CDR3 is TGTGCCAGCACCTCTAGGGAGGGTGAGCAGTTCTTC. The full variable domain, its missing parts supplied by reference TRBV7-3 and TRBJ2-1, is GAGVSQTPSNKVTEKGKYVELRCDPISGHTALYWYRQSLGQGPEFLIYFQGTGAADDSGLPNDRFFAVRPEGSVSTLKIQRTERGDSAVYLCASTSREGEQFFGPGTRLTVL.

The chain uses TRBV20-1 and TRBJ2-6; 7 bases match TRBD1. The CDR3 length is 15 residues. CDR1 and CDR2 (germline): DFQATT, SNEGSKA (reference sequence). The J segment lost 0 bases and the V segment lost 6 bases, leaving 5 bases of the junction unmatched. Written as DNA, the CDR3 is TGCAGTGCGCCGGGACAGCACTCTGGGGCCAACGTCCTGACTTTC. Translating it yields CSAPGQHSGANVLTF.

This clonotype was observed many times. In DNA, the CDR3 is TGTGCCAGCAGTCCTCTCTGGACTAGCGGTTCCTACGAGCAGTACTTC. Translated: CASSPLWTSGSYEQYF. The chain uses TRBV7-2 and TRBJ2-7, with TRBD2 matching 10 bases. Germline CDR1 is SGHTA and CDR2 is FQGNSA. V lost 6 bases and J lost 1; bases outside the gene matches: 9. The CDR3 contains 16 residues.

The chain combines TRBV10-3 with TRBJ2-5; 7 nucleotides line up with TRBD1. CDR3 length equals 13 residues. CDR1 and CDR2 (germline): ENHRY, SYGVKD. V dropped 7 bases and J dropped 3; count of bases not matched to a gene: 5. The CDR3 region is CAIKSGTEETQYF. In DNA form, the CDR3 reads TGTGCCATCAAATCCGGGACAGAAGAGACCCAGTACTTC.

This clonotype was seen many times. The chain has TRBV5-1 and TRBJ2-2, with TRBD2 matching over 7 bases. In germline, CDR1 is SGHRS, CDR2 YFSETQ. J lost 0 bases, V lost 2 bases, and 4 bases had no gene match. The CDR3 is made up of 16 amino acids. CDR3 in DNA: TGCGCCAGCAGCTTAAGCGGGGCGGCGAACACCGGGGAGCTGTTTTTT. Translation: CASSLSGAANTGELFF.

This clonotype has a count of ten or more. The rearrangement joins TRBV10-3 to TRBJ2-2; D might be TRBD1 (5 bases). Trimming removed 4 bases at V and 5 bases at J, with 14 bases between. This CDR3 has 15 residues. The germline gives CDR1 ENHRY, CDR2 SYGVKD. CDR3 bases: TGTGCCATCAGTGCTCGGCAGGGTAGGACCGGGGAGCTGTTTTTT. Its protein is CAISARQGRTGELFF.

V gene TRBV20-1 combines with J gene TRBJ2-7; D is perhaps TRBD2 (6 bases). The CDR3 runs 13 residues. Germline V CDR1 and CDR2: DFQATT, SNEGSKA (reference sequence). V was cut by 6 bases and J by 2 bases, with 14 bases left in between. The CDR3 nucleotides read TGCAGTGCGGGGTCTAGCGTTACCTACGAGCAGTACTTC. Translated: CSAGSSVTYEQYF.

The chain employs TRBV20-1 and TRBJ2-1; 11 bases match TRBD2. The CDR3 contains 14 residues. J was trimmed by 5 bases and V by 3 bases; bases with no gene match: 3. Per the germline V gene, CDR1 is DFQATT and CDR2 is SNEGSKA (reference sequence). The CDR3 DNA reads TGCAGTGCTAGCGCGGGACTAGCGGACAATGAGCAGTTCTTC. This encodes CSASAGLADNEQFF.

This clonotype was picked up many times. The chain recombines TRBV6-5 with TRBJ2-7; 8 bases map to TRBD1. V trimming: 5 bases; J trimming: 9 bases; junction bases outside the gene matches: 6. The CDR3 has 12 amino acids. The germline CDR1 and CDR2 sequences are MNHEY and SVGAGI. Here the CDR3 reads CASSQDREGQYF. The CDR3 DNA is TGTGCCAGCAGTCAGGACAGGGAAGGGCAGTACTTC.

The chain is built from TRBV4-2 and TRBJ2-3; TRBD2 aligns across 10 bases. Germline CDR1 LGHNA, CDR2 YNFKEQ. V lost 3 bases, J lost 2 bases, and 8 bases stayed unmatched. The CDR3 length is 17 residues. CDR3 sequence: CASSQVTSGKNTDTQYF. CDR3 sequence (DNA): TGTGCCAGCAGCCAGGTTACTAGCGGGAAAAACACAGATACGCAGTATTTT.